This T cell receptor (beta chain) was recorded in a study of shared clonotypes between healthy human individuals. Study information: Each donor's CD4 naive and CD4 memory cells filled three plates apiece, CD8 naive two, and CD8 memory one. Findings and limits, study-wide: The researchers took only blood, and tissue repertoires probably look different. Naive CD4 clonotypes overlapped across a handful of donors at around 5%.

Clones were read by immunoSEQ multiplex PCR, and TCRdb kept only the in-frame ones, dropping some. Among more than 550,000 clones listed, 92% were seen once. Naive CD8 isolation took CD45RO-negative cells positively selected for CCR7 and excluded terminally differentiated effector memory CD45RA+ cells. Per germline, CDR1 MNHNY and CDR2 SVGAGI (reference sequence). This CDR3 contains 16 residues. V lost 5 bases and J lost 0; bases outside the gene matches: 6. Comment on this clone: The antigen is unknown.

Sequenced: naive CD8+ T cells sorted from blood. The chain carries TRBV6-6 and TRBJ1-3; TRBD1 matches 8 bases. This TCR came from a man aged 30 to 39 in good health. The CDR3 coding sequence is TGTGCCAGCAGTACGGACAGGGAATTCTCTGGAAACACCATATATTTT. It specifies CASSTDREFSGNTIYF.